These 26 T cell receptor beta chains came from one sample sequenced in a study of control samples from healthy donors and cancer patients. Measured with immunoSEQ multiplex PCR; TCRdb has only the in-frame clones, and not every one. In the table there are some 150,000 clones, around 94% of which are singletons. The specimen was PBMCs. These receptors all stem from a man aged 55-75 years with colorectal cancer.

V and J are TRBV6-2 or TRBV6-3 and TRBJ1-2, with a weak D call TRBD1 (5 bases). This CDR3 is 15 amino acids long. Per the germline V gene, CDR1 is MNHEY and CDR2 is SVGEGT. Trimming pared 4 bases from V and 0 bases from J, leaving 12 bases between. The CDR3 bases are TGTGCCAGCAGTTCGTTGGTGACAGCTAACTATGGCTACACCTTC. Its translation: CASSSLVTANYGYTF.

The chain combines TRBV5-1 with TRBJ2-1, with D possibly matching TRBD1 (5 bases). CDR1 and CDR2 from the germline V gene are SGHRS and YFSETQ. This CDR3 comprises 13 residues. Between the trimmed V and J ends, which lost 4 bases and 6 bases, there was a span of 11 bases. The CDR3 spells CASSPGPGNEQFF. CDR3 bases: TGCGCCAGCAGCCCAGGGCCGGGCAATGAGCAGTTCTTC. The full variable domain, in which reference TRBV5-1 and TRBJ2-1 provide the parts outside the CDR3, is KAGVTQTPRYLIKTRGQQVTLSCSPISGHRSVSWYQQTPGQGLQFLFEYFSETQRNKGNFPGRFSGRQFSNSRSEMNVSTLELGDSALYLCASSPGPGNEQFFGPGTRLTVL.

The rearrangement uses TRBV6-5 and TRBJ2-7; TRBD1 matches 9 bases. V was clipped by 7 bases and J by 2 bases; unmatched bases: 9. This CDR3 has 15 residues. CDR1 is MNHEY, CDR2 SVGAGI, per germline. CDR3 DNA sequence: TGTGCCAGCACTATGGGACAGGGCAGTCCCTACGAGCAGTACTTC. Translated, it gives CASTMGQGSPYEQYF.

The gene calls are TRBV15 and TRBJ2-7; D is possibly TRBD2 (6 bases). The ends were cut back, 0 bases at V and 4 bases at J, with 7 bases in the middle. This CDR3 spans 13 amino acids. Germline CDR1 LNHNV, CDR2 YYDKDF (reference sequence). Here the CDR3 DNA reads TGTGCCACCAGCAGAGAAGGAGGGTACGAGCAGTACTTC. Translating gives CATSREGGYEQYF.

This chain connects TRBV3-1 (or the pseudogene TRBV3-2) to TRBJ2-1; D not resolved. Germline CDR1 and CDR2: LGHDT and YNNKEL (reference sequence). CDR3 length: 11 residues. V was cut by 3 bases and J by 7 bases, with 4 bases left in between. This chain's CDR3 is CASSQLNEQFF. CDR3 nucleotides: TGTGCCAGCAGCCAGTTAAATGAGCAGTTCTTC.

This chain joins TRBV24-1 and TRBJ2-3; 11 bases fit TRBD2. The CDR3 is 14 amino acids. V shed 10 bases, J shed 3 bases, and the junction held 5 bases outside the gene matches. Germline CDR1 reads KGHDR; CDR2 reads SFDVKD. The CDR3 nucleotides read TGTGCCACTAGTAGCGGGGGGGGGACAGATACGCAGTATTTT. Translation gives CATSSGGGTDTQYF.

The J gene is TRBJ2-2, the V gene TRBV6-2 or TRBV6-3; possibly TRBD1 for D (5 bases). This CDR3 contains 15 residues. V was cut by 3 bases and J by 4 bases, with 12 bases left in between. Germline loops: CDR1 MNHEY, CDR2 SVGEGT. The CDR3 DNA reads TGTGCCAGCAGTTATGGTCGTCAGGGCACCGGGGAGCTGTTTTTT. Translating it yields CASSYGRQGTGELFF.

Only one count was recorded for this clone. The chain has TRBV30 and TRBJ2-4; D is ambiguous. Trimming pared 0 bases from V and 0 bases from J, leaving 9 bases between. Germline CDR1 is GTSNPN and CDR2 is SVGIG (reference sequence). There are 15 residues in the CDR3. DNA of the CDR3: TGTGCCTGGAGTGTACTGGGTTTAGCCAAAAACATTCAGTACTTC. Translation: CAWSVLGLAKNIQYF.

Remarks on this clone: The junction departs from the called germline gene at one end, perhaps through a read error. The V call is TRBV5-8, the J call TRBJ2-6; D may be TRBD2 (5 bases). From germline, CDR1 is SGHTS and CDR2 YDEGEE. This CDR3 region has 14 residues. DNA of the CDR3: TGTGCCAACAGCGGTGGATCTGGGGCCAACGTCCTGACTTTC. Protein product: CANSGGSGANVLTF.

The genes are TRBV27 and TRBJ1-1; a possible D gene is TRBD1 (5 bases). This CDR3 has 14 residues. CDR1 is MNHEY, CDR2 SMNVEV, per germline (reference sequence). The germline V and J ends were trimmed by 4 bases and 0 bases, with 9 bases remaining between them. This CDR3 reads CASSWGRLNTEAFF. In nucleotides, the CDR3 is TGTGCCAGCAGTTGGGGCCGTTTGAACACTGAAGCTTTCTTT.

The CDR3, as DNA: TGTGCCAGCAGTGAATTTATCTACGAGCAGTACTTC. Translation gives CASSEFIYEQYF. This rearrangement joins TRBV6-1 to TRBJ2-7; D remains unclear. The CDR3 is made up of 12 amino acids. The V end was cut by 2 bases, the J end by 3 bases, with 5 bases between. Germline V CDR1 and CDR2: MNHNS, SASEGT.

The CDR3 bases are TGTGCCAGCAGCCCGACGTGGGGGGCTTTTCAGCCCCAGCATTTT. Translating it yields CASSPTWGAFQPQHF. The chain is built from TRBV6-5 and TRBJ1-5, with D possibly TRBD1 on 6 matching bases. Germline V gene sequence: CDR1 MNHEY, CDR2 SVGAGI. Trimming left V 6 bases short and J 6 bases short, with 18 bases between. The CDR3 runs to 15 residues.

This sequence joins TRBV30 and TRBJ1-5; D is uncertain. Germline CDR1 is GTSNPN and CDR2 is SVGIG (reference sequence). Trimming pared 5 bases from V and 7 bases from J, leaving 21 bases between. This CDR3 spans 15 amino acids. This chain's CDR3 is CAWAAPAGNRQPQHF. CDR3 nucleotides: TGTGCCTGGGCGGCGCCCGCGGGGAACCGGCAGCCCCAGCATTTT.

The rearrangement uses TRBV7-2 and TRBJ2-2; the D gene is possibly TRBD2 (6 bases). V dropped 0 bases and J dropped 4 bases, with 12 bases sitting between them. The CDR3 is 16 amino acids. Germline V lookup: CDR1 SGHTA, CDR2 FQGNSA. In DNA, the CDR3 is TGTGCCAGCAGCTTAGCGGGTACGGGGGTCACCGGGGAGCTGTTTTTT. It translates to CASSLAGTGVTGELFF.

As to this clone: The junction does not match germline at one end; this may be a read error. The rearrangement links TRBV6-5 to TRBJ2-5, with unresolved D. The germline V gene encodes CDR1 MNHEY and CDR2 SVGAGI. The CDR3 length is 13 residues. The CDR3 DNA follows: TGTGCCAGCAGTGACTCACGGCCGGAGACCCAGTACTTC. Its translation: CASSDSRPETQYF.

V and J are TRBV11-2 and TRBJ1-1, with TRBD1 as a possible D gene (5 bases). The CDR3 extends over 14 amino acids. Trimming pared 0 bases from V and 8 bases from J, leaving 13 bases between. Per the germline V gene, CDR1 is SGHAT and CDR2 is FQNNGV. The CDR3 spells CASSLDLGTLEAFF. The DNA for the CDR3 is TGTGCCAGCAGCTTAGATCTAGGGACGTTGGAAGCTTTCTTT.

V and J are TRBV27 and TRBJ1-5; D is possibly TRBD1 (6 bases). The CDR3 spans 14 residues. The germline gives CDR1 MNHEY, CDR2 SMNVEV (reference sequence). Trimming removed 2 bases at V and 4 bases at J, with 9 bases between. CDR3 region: CASSLDRKNQPQHF. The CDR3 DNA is TGTGCCAGCAGTTTAGACAGGAAAAATCAGCCCCAGCATTTT.

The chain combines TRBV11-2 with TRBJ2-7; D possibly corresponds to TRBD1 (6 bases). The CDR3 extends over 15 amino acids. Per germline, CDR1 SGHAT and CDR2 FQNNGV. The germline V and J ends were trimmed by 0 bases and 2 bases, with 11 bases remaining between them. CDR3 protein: CASSLDPGQTYEQYF. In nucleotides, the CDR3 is TGTGCCAGCAGCTTAGATCCAGGACAGACCTACGAGCAGTACTTC.

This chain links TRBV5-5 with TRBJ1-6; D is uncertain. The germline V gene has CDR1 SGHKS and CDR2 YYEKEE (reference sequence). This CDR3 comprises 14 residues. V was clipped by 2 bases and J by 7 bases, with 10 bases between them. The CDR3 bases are TGTGCCAGCAGCTTTCCTGAAGGCAATTCACCCCTCCACTTT. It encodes CASSFPEGNSPLHF.

The chain's CDR3 is CASSKGRFALNTEAFF. CDR3 bases: TGTGCCAGCAGCAAAGGTCGGTTTGCCTTGAACACTGAAGCTTTCTTT. The J gene is TRBJ1-1, the V gene TRBV21-1. TRBV21-1 is listed as a pseudogene. The CDR3 contains 16 residues.

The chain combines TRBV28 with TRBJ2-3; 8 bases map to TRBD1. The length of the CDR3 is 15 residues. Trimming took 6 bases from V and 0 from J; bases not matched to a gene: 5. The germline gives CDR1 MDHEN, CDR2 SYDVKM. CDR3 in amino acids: CASRGQDASTDTQYF. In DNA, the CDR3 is TGTGCCAGCAGGGGACAGGATGCTAGCACAGATACGCAGTATTTT.

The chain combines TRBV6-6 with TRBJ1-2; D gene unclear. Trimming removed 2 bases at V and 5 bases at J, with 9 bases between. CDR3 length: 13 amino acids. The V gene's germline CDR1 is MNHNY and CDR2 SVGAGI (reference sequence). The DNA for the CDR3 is TGTGCCAGCAGTTACGCCCAGGAATATGGCTACACCTTC. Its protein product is CASSYAQEYGYTF.

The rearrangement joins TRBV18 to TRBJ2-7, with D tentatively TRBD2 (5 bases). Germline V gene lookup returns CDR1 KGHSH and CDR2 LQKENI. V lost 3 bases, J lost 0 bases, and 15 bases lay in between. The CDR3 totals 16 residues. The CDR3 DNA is TGTGCCAGCTCACCTACGGTGGGGAGCACCTCCTACGAGCAGTACTTC. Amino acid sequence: CASSPTVGSTSYEQYF.

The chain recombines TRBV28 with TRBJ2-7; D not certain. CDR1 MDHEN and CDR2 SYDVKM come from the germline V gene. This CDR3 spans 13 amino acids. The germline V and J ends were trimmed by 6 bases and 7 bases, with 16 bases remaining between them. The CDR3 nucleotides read TGTGCCAGCAGAAACTCCGATTCACGTGAGCAGTACTTC. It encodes CASRNSDSREQYF.

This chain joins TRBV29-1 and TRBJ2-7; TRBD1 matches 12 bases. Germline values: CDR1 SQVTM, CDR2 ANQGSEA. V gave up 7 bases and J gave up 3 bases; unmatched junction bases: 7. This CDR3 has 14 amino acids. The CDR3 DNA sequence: TGCAGCGCTGGAGGGGACAGGGGGCTCTACGAGCAGTACTTC. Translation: CSAGGDRGLYEQYF.

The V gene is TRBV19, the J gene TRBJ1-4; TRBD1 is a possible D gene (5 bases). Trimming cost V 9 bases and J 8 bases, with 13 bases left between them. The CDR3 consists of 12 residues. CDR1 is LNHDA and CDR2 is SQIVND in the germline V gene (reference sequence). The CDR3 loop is CASGTLGEKLFF. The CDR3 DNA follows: TGTGCCAGCGGGACTTTAGGGGAAAAACTGTTTTTT.